Shown below are 7 T cell receptor beta chains from a single sample sequenced in a study of T cells after yellow fever vaccination. TCRdb recomputed calls from the 5' RACE reads with MiXCR, one row per CDR3 protein. The table has 450,000 to 650,000 distinct CDR3 sequences, approximately 13% seen once; the top ten hold over 12%. This sample comprised PBMCs, obtained on the day of the yellow fever booster vaccination. The receptor source for this set is a man aged 25-45 years who received the YFV17D yellow fever vaccine.

The chain has TRBV24-1 and TRBJ1-3; D unclear. Germline lookup yields CDR1 KGHDR and CDR2 SFDVKD. V lost 4 bases, J lost 3 bases, and 3 bases lay in between. CDR3 size: 12 residues. CDR3 sequence (DNA): TGTGCCACCAGTGAAGTTGGAAACACCATATATTTT. It translates to CATSEVGNTIYF.

This chain uses TRBV29-1 with TRBJ1-2; perhaps TRBD1 as D (6 bases). In germline, CDR1 is SQVTM, CDR2 ANQGSEA. V gave up 5 bases and J gave up 8 bases, with 21 bases separating them. The CDR3 covers 14 residues. In DNA, the CDR3 is TGCAGCGTTAATCTCCCCGGACAGCGTGGGGGCTACACCTTC. It yields the protein CSVNLPGQRGGYTF. The full variable domain, rest sourced from reference TRBV29-1 and TRBJ1-2, is SAVISQKPSRDICQRGTSLTIQCQVDSQVTMMFWYRQQPGQSLTLIATANQGSEATYESGFVIDKFPISRPNLTFSTLTVSNMSPEDSSIYLCSVNLPGQRGGYTFGSGTRLTVV.

This clonotype has more than one count but fewer than ten. The V and J genes are TRBV15 and TRBJ2-1, with a tentative D call TRBD1 (5 bases). V was clipped by 6 bases and J by 2 bases, with 17 bases between them. The CDR3 consists of 16 residues. Germline V CDR1 and CDR2: LNHNV, YYDKDF (reference sequence). CDR3 in amino acids: CATRTLGAGTYNEQFF. The DNA of the CDR3 is TGTGCCACCAGGACGCTAGGGGCTGGAACCTACAATGAGCAGTTCTTC.

The genes are TRBV18 and TRBJ2-7; D not certain. V lost 3 bases and J 2 bases, leaving 11 bases between the germline ends. The CDR3 extends over 14 amino acids. The V gene's germline CDR1 is KGHSH and CDR2 LQKENI. The CDR3 bases are TGTGCCAGCTCACCGCGGACGGACGCCTACGAGCAGTACTTC. Translated: CASSPRTDAYEQYF.

This clonotype was counted many times. The chain uses TRBV3-1 and TRBJ2-7; unclear D gene. The CDR3 runs 14 residues. V lost 1 base to trimming and J lost 2 bases, with 9 bases between them. CDR1 is LGHDT, CDR2 YNNKEL, per germline (reference sequence). CDR3 bases: TGTGCCAGCAGCCAAGGACTCACAGCCTACGAGCAGTACTTC. Its translation: CASSQGLTAYEQYF.

The chain combines TRBV6-5 with TRBJ1-2; D is perhaps TRBD1 (6 bases). V dropped 8 bases and J dropped 2 bases, with 18 bases sitting between them. Germline-derived CDR1 and CDR2 are MNHEY and SVGAGI. CDR3 length equals 15 residues. Written as DNA, the CDR3 is TGTGCCAGCGGCTACCGAGGGGGTACAAACTATGGCTACACCTTC. The encoded protein is CASGYRGGTNYGYTF.

This clonotype was seen many times. The J gene is TRBJ2-3, the V gene TRBV7-9; 11 bases are shared with TRBD2. Germline loops: CDR1 SEHNR, CDR2 FQNEAQ (reference sequence). The CDR3 is 15 residues long. V dropped 2 bases and J dropped 3; count of bases not matched to a gene: 1. The CDR3 loop is CASSLPSGRTDTQYF. The CDR3 DNA is TGTGCCAGCAGCTTACCTAGCGGGAGGACAGATACGCAGTATTTT. The full variable domain, completed using reference TRBV7-9 and TRBJ2-3, is DTGVSQNPRHKITKRGQNVTFRCDPISEHNRLYWYRQTLGQGPEFLTYFQNEAQLEKSRLLSDRFSAERPKGSFSTLEIQRTEQGDSAMYLCASSLPSGRTDTQYFGPGTRLTVL.